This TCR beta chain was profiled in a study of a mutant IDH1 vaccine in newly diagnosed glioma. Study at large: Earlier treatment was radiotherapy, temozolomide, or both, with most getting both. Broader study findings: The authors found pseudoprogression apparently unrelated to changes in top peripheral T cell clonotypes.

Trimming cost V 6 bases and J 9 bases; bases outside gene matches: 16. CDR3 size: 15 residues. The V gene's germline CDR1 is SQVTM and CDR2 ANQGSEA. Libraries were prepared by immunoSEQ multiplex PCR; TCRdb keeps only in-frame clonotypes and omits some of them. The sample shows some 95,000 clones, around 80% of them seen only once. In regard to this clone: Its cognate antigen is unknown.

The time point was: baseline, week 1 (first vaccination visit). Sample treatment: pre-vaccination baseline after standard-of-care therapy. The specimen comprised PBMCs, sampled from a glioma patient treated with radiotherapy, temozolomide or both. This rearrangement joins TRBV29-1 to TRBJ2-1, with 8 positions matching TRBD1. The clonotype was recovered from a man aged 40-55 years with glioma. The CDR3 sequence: CSVAPGTGLDGEQFF. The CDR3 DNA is TGCAGCGTAGCCCCCGGGACAGGACTTGACGGTGAGCAGTTCTTC.